Reported below is one T cell receptor (beta chain). Those who participated ranged in age from about 18 to 89 years and resided in 20 to 30 US areas. Assignment of participants to cohorts was predicated upon participant-reported clinical history. The table came from immunoSEQ multiplex PCR; TCRdb's copy has only in-frame clones and leaves some out. Of around 240,000 clones detected, 86% appear once; the ten largest clones hold 2% to 2.5%. This sample stems from a study of blood T cell repertoires in COVID-19. Study information: Italy, Spain and the United States were the sources of the convalescent and acute COVID-19 samples. PBMCs, B-cell-depleted T cells, or T cells were the source of the cDNA or gDNA that made up the material.

The CDR3 has 14 amino acids. Unmatched junction bases numbered 6, after V lost 1 base and J lost 9 bases. Per the germline V gene, CDR1 is GTSNPN and CDR2 is SVGIG (reference sequence). The rearrangement links TRBV30 to TRBJ1-6; 7 positions match TRBD1. The sample comprised PBMCs or T cells enriched from blood (not recorded which). This receptor was taken from a woman between 45 and 60 years old who had recovered from COVID-19. CDR3 in DNA: TGTGCCTGGAGTGACTCGGGACAGTCTTCACCCCTCCACTTT. Its protein product is CAWSDSGQSSPLHF.